This TCR beta chain is from a study of T cells in Graves' hyperthyroidism and ophthalmopathy. The CDR3 has 20 amino acids. CDR1 is SEHNR and CDR2 is FQNEAQ in the germline V gene (reference sequence). Trimming at V came to 1 base and at J to 5 bases, leaving 21 bases not matched to a gene. Amplified TCR beta CDR3 regions came from RNA transcripts. TCR CDR3 regions were first amplified by RT-PCR with HTBI primers. Via MiXCR, TCRdb re-called the multiplex PCR reads, giving one row per CDR3 protein. Here the sample spans hundreds of thousands of distinct CDR3 sequences, around 16% being singletons. Newly diagnosed hyperthyroidism patients aged 18 to 65 years had disease lasting under 2 months. This clonotype was counted many times. Antigen specificity is unknown. Study-wide points: Most clonotypes that expanded in the thyroid above 0.001 also showed up in blood. The model forecast ophthalmopathy, anticipating it by a median around 6.9 months before onset.

The material sequenced was blood. V and J are TRBV7-9 and TRBJ1-2, with TRBD1 matching 8 bases. This TCR was recovered from a woman aged 18-29 years with Graves' hyperthyroidism. This CDR3 reads CASSLDRIQGQGAQVYGYTF. The CDR3 bases are TGTGCCAGCAGCTTAGACCGCATCCAGGGGCAGGGGGCGCAGGTTTATGGCTACACCTTC.